The source of this T cell receptor (beta chain) is a study of OX40 agonist ivuxolimab in advanced cancers. V lost 4 bases to trimming and J lost 7 bases; unmatched junction nucleotides: 14. CDR3 size: 17 residues. Germline loops: CDR1 SGHRS, CDR2 YFSETQ. Sequencing was performed with immunoSEQ multiplex PCR; in TCRdb, only in-frame clones are kept and a portion is missing. The sample has over 20,000 clones, 76% seen once; the top ten hold 8% to 10%. The clonotype originates from an adult with an advanced solid tumor such as melanoma, head and neck, liver or kidney cancer. The sample in question was CD4+ or CD8+ T cells sorted from blood, obtained in a trial of the OX40 agonist ivuxolimab. The J gene is TRBJ2-2, the V gene TRBV5-1, with 9 bases fitting TRBD2. The CDR3 nucleotides read TGCGCCAGCAGCCCGACCTTAAGCGGGGGGTCCAGCGGGGAGCTGTTTTTT. Translated: CASSPTLSGGSSGELFF.